The 30 T cell receptor beta chains listed next were all sequenced from one sample in a study of shared clonotypes between healthy human individuals. Produced via immunoSEQ multiplex PCR; TCRdb's table is partial and in-frame only. This repertoire shows 2 million to 2.5 million clones, approximately 95% found once; its top ten account for about 0.13%. Sequenced: naive CD4+ T cells sorted from blood. As for subset: CD45RA+ positively selected. These receptor sequences come from a man younger than 35 in good health.

The chain carries TRBV29-1 and TRBJ2-3; a possible D gene is TRBD1 (7 bases). There are 16 residues in the CDR3. Trimming removed 4 bases at V and 3 bases at J, with 20 bases between. Germline CDR1 is SQVTM and CDR2 is ANQGSEA. In DNA, the CDR3 is TGCAGCGTTGGAGGGGGCGGGGTACGGGCGACAGATACGCAGTATTTT. Its protein product is CSVGGGGVRATDTQYF.

The rearrangement joins TRBV18 to TRBJ2-1, with D possibly being TRBD1 or TRBD2 (5 bases each). This CDR3 has 13 amino acids. Per the germline V gene, CDR1 is KGHSH and CDR2 is LQKENI. V was shortened by 3 bases and J by 10 bases, with 13 bases between the two germline ends. The CDR3 protein is CASSPTGPQEQFF. The CDR3 DNA follows: TGTGCCAGCTCACCCACGGGGCCCCAGGAGCAGTTCTTC.

This sequence joins TRBV6-5 and TRBJ1-1; 7 bases agree with TRBD1. V lost 8 bases to trimming and J lost 1 base; unmatched junction nucleotides: 10. The germline gives CDR1 MNHEY, CDR2 SVGAGI. CDR3 size: 15 residues. CDR3 coding DNA: TGTGCCAGCGGAAGGGGACAGCTACAGAACACTGAAGCTTTCTTT. As protein: CASGRGQLQNTEAFF.

The chain employs TRBV27 and TRBJ1-5; 9 bases are a match to TRBD1. Germline loops: CDR1 MNHEY, CDR2 SMNVEV (reference sequence). The J segment lost 1 base and the V segment lost 5 bases, leaving 3 bases of the junction unmatched. The CDR3 has 15 amino acids. The CDR3 region is CASSGGTGSNQPQHF. The CDR3 coding sequence is TGTGCCAGCAGTGGCGGGACAGGGAGCAATCAGCCCCAGCATTTT.

The chain recombines TRBV29-1 with TRBJ1-1; D is undetermined. V dropped 4 bases and J dropped 1 base, with 16 bases sitting between them. The germline CDR1 and CDR2 sequences are SQVTM and ANQGSEA. The CDR3 loop spans 15 amino acids. CDR3 sequence reads: CSVVTQAGRNTEAFF. The CDR3 DNA reads TGCAGCGTTGTTACGCAGGCCGGGAGGAACACTGAAGCTTTCTTT.

The genes are TRBV30 and TRBJ2-2; D might be TRBD1 (5 bases). Germline lookup yields CDR1 GTSNPN and CDR2 SVGIG (reference sequence). The V and J ends lost 4 bases and 5 bases respectively, with 20 bases between them. The CDR3 is 16 amino acids. The CDR3 protein is CAWNQVGASETGELFF. CDR3 nucleotide sequence: TGTGCCTGGAACCAGGTTGGGGCGTCCGAGACCGGGGAGCTGTTTTTT.

The chain recombines TRBV30 with TRBJ2-1; TRBD2 aligns across 13 bases. CDR1 is GTSNPN, CDR2 SVGIG, per germline (reference sequence). CDR3 length equals 17 residues. V was pared by 0 bases and J by 10 bases, with 12 bases of the junction left unmatched. CDR3 nucleotides: TGTGCCTGGAGTGTGGGTCTAACTAGCGGGAGGGCCTGGGAGCAGTTCTTC. As protein: CAWSVGLTSGRAWEQFF. Full variable domain (missing parts from reference TRBV30 and TRBJ2-1): SQTIHQWPATLVQPVGSPLSLECTVEGTSNPNLYWYRQAAGRGLQLLFYSVGIGQISSEVPQNLSASRPQDRQFILSSKKLLLSDSGFYLCAWSVGLTSGRAWEQFFGPGTRLTVL.

The chain uses TRBV10-3 and TRBJ2-2, with D tentatively TRBD1 or TRBD2 (5 bases each). Germline V gene sequence: CDR1 ENHRY, CDR2 SYGVKD. Trimming removed 0 bases from V and 6 bases from J, with 11 bases in between. CDR3 length: 15 amino acids. The DNA for the CDR3 is TGTGCCATCAGTGAGTCGAGTACGGGACCCGGGGAGCTGTTTTTT. Translating gives CAISESSTGPGELFF.

The gene calls are TRBV6-5 and TRBJ1-4; tentatively, D is TRBD1 (6 bases). The CDR3 runs to 15 residues. Trimming cost V 0 bases and J 10 bases, with 15 bases left between them. Germline V lookup: CDR1 MNHEY, CDR2 SVGAGI. CDR3 bases: TGTGCCAGCAGTTACTCGTCCGGGGGCGAAGGAAAACTGTTTTTT. Translating it yields CASSYSSGGEGKLFF.

The V and J genes are TRBV18 and TRBJ1-2; D is unresolved. The CDR3 is 17 residues long. CDR1 is KGHSH, CDR2 LQKENI, per germline. The germline V and J ends were trimmed by 3 bases and 8 bases, with 25 bases remaining between them. The CDR3 reads CASSPTVGNSQLYGYTF. Written as DNA, the CDR3 is TGTGCCAGCTCACCCACCGTAGGAAACAGTCAACTCTACGGCTACACCTTC.

The chain carries TRBV6-1 and TRBJ2-7; 9 bases fit TRBD1. J was trimmed by 12 bases and V by 3 bases; bases with no gene match: 9. CDR3 length: 13 residues. Germline-derived CDR1 and CDR2 are MNHNS and SASEGT. This chain's CDR3 is CASSEASGTGRYF. The CDR3 DNA is TGTGCCAGCAGTGAGGCCTCAGGGACAGGGCGGTACTTC.

The chain uses TRBV4-1 and TRBJ1-6; D gene ambiguous. V was cut by 4 bases and J by 7 bases, with 11 bases left in between. CDR1 and CDR2 (germline): MGHRA, YSYEKL. There are 14 residues in the CDR3. The CDR3 reads CASSPGPINSPLHF. CDR3 in DNA: TGCGCCAGCAGCCCCGGACCGATAAATTCACCCCTCCACTTT.

The genes are TRBV5-1 and TRBJ1-1; 9 nucleotides align to TRBD1. The germline CDR1 and CDR2 sequences are SGHRS and YFSETQ. Trimming cost V 8 bases and J 0 bases; bases outside gene matches: 11. This CDR3 is built from 16 residues. CDR3 sequence (DNA): TGCGCCAGTCCGGGACAGGGCCTCTTAATGAACACTGAAGCTTTCTTT. This codes for CASPGQGLLMNTEAFF.

V and J are TRBV7-2 and TRBJ2-2; 7 bases are shared with TRBD2. Per germline, CDR1 SGHTA and CDR2 FQGNSA. V trimming: 7 bases; J trimming: 6 bases; junction bases outside the gene matches: 14. The CDR3 runs to 16 residues. The CDR3 sequence is CASIRGGAVNPGELFF. The DNA of the CDR3 is TGTGCCAGCATCCGGGGAGGGGCGGTAAACCCCGGGGAGCTGTTTTTT.

J is TRBJ2-3 and V is TRBV6-1; D gene ambiguous. V lost 6 bases and J 1 base, leaving 5 bases between the germline ends. The CDR3 length is 12 residues. CDR1 and CDR2 from the germline V gene are MNHNS and SASEGT. CDR3 coding DNA: TGTGCCAGCAGATCGGGCACAGATACGCAGTATTTT. Protein product: CASRSGTDTQYF.

J is TRBJ1-2 and V is TRBV19; 7 bases are a match to TRBD1. After removal of 7 bases from V and 3 bases from J, the junction contained 8 bases not matched to a gene. This CDR3 region has 14 residues. Germline V gene sequence: CDR1 LNHDA, CDR2 SQIVND (reference sequence). The CDR3, as DNA: TGTGCCAGTAATCCCGGAGGGGGCGACTATGGCTACACCTTC. Translation: CASNPGGGDYGYTF. Full variable domain (remainder filled in from reference TRBV19 and TRBJ1-2): DGGITQSPKYLFRKEGQNVTLSCEQNLNHDAMYWYRQDPGQGLRLIYYSQIVNDFQKGDIAEGYSVSREKKESFPLTVTSAQKNPTAFYLCASNPGGGDYGYTFGSGTRLTVV.

This clone was observed a single time. The CDR3 nucleotides read TGTGCCAGTAGTATGGGACAGGGGACCACCGGGGAGCTGTTTTTT. Encoded protein: CASSMGQGTTGELFF. The rearrangement uses TRBV19 and TRBJ2-2, with TRBD1 matching over 10 bases. V dropped 3 bases and J dropped 4; count of bases not matched to a gene: 2. Per germline, CDR1 LNHDA and CDR2 SQIVND (reference sequence). This CDR3 contains 15 residues.

In the case of this clone: Other DNA sequences in the same sample also yield this CDR3. The chain joins TRBV29-1 to TRBJ2-5, with a tentative D call TRBD2 (5 bases). The CDR3 length is 12 residues. In germline, CDR1 is SQVTM, CDR2 ANQGSEA. Trimming pared 4 bases from V and 1 base from J, leaving 7 bases between. The CDR3 sequence: CSVGGGQETQYF. The CDR3 nucleotides read TGCAGCGTTGGTGGAGGCCAAGAGACCCAGTACTTC.

The rearrangement links TRBV30 to TRBJ2-5; D is possibly TRBD1 or TRBD2 (5 bases each). This CDR3 comprises 15 residues. The germline CDR1 and CDR2 sequences are GTSNPN and SVGIG (reference sequence). V dropped 0 bases and J dropped 5 bases, with 16 bases sitting between them. The CDR3 DNA reads as TGTGCCTGGAGTGTATCGGCAGGGAGTAGGGAGACCCAGTACTTC. Protein product: CAWSVSAGSRETQYF.

The chain links TRBV27 to TRBJ2-7, with 7 bases fitting TRBD2. Germline CDR1 MNHEY, CDR2 SMNVEV (reference sequence). V trimming: 6 bases; J trimming: 3 bases; junction bases outside the gene matches: 11. The CDR3 spans 15 residues. The CDR3 spells CASSHRSGGLYEQYF. The CDR3 DNA reads TGTGCCAGCAGCCATCGGTCGGGGGGACTCTACGAGCAGTACTTC.

V and J are TRBV6-5 and TRBJ1-4; tentatively, D is TRBD1 (6 bases). The CDR3 is 14 amino acids. The germline V and J ends were trimmed by 5 bases and 7 bases, with 14 bases remaining between them. Germline CDR1 and CDR2: MNHEY and SVGAGI. The CDR3 sequence: CASSNTEGGEKLFF. The CDR3 region has the DNA TGTGCCAGCAGTAACACCGAAGGGGGTGAAAAACTGTTTTTT.

The chain links TRBV6-1 to TRBJ1-5; 9 bases agree with TRBD1. Germline lookup yields CDR1 MNHNS and CDR2 SASEGT. V was clipped by 4 bases and J by 10 bases; unmatched bases: 20. The CDR3 is 18 amino acids. The CDR3 bases are TGTGCCAGCAGTGCCCAAATACAGGGGGCAAAGGGACTAGATCCCCAGCATTTT. As protein: CASSAQIQGAKGLDPQHF.

This clone has just one count. The chain has TRBV30 and TRBJ1-5; perhaps TRBD1 as D (5 bases). The CDR3 length is 16 residues. V lost 6 bases, J lost 0 bases, and 18 bases lay in between. CDR1 is GTSNPN, CDR2 SVGIG, per germline (reference sequence). CDR3: CACSIGTVPSNQPQHF. Here the CDR3 DNA reads TGTGCCTGTTCGATCGGGACGGTGCCTAGCAATCAGCCCCAGCATTTT.

This clone showed up just once. V and J are TRBV25-1 and TRBJ1-1; D unresolved. Deletions cut 3 bases from V and 4 bases from J, with 12 bases between. The germline gives CDR1 MGHDK, CDR2 SYGVNS. The CDR3 has 14 amino acids. Here the CDR3 reads CASSDRVSGTEAFF. As DNA, the CDR3 is TGTGCCAGCAGTGATCGGGTTTCTGGCACTGAAGCTTTCTTT.

The rearrangement uses TRBV5-4 and TRBJ2-7; no reliable D call. Germline CDR1 reads SGHNT; CDR2 reads YYREEE (reference sequence). V lost 4 bases and J lost 6, with 17 bases in between. This CDR3 is built from 14 residues. The CDR3 DNA sequence: TGTGCCAGCAGCCCTTTTGCCCCAGCTTCCGAGCAGTACTTC. Encoded protein: CASSPFAPASEQYF.

The chain carries TRBV7-9 and TRBJ1-2; no clear D gene. The germline V gene has CDR1 SEHNR and CDR2 FQNEAQ (reference sequence). The length of the CDR3 is 14 residues. The V gene lost 5 bases and the J gene lost 4 bases, with 14 bases spanning the gap. CDR3 protein: CASSPRWVSYGYTF. Here the CDR3 DNA reads TGTGCCAGCAGCCCCCGGTGGGTTTCCTATGGCTACACCTTC. The full variable domain, rest sourced from reference TRBV7-9 and TRBJ1-2, is DTGVSQNPRHKITKRGQNVTFRCDPISEHNRLYWYRQTLGQGPEFLTYFQNEAQLEKSRLLSDRFSAERPKGSFSTLEIQRTEQGDSAMYLCASSPRWVSYGYTFGSGTRLTVV.

V is TRBV6-5 and J is TRBJ2-1; the D gene is possibly TRBD2 (7 bases). The V gene's germline CDR1 is MNHEY and CDR2 SVGAGI. This CDR3 has 15 residues. With 4 bases removed from V and 5 bases from J, the gap between germline ends came to 15 bases. The CDR3 reads CASSSNRGGNNEQFF. CDR3 in DNA: TGTGCCAGCAGTTCTAATAGGGGGGGAAACAATGAGCAGTTCTTC.

The chain combines TRBV6-1 with TRBJ2-3; D remains ambiguous. The CDR3 is 14 residues long. Trimming removed 2 bases from V and 2 bases from J, with 8 bases in between. Looked up from germline, CDR1 is MNHNS and CDR2 is SASEGT. In nucleotides, the CDR3 is TGTGCCAGCAGTGAACATAGGGACACAGATACGCAGTATTTT. This gives the protein CASSEHRDTDTQYF.

The rearrangement joins TRBV10-3 to TRBJ2-7; TRBD2 aligns across 10 bases. Germline lookup yields CDR1 ENHRY and CDR2 SYGVKD. V lost 6 bases to trimming and J lost 2 bases; unmatched junction nucleotides: 1. The CDR3 sequence is 13 residues long. In DNA, the CDR3 is TGTGCCATCAGGAGCGGGAGGGCCTACGAGCAGTACTTC. Residues: CAIRSGRAYEQYF.

The chain recombines TRBV27 with TRBJ2-1; 7 bases fit TRBD1. Looked up from germline, CDR1 is MNHEY and CDR2 is SMNVEV (reference sequence). This CDR3 comprises 14 residues. With 5 bases clipped from V and 7 bases from J, the junction kept 8 bases outside the gene matches. The CDR3 is CASSQMTGRNEQFF. The CDR3 nucleotides are TGTGCCAGCAGTCAAATGACAGGGAGAAATGAGCAGTTCTTC.